A selection of T cell receptor beta chains follows, all from one sample in a study of blood T cell repertoires in COVID-19. Assay: immunoSEQ multiplex PCR; the TCRdb copy retains only in-frame clones and omits some. Of more than 85,000 clones listed, 80% to 95% were seen once; the top ten hold about 3.9%. The sequenced sample was peripheral blood. These receptors all come from a man younger than 35 with acute or convalescent COVID-19. Both conserved end residues are part of each CDR3. A D gene is named only where the DNA matches it firmly. Not all rows give a size; the values are once, few, many and, for expanded clones, a class.

j_gene: TRBJ1-2
v_gene: TRBV5-4
abundance: .
d_gene: .
CDR3nt: TGTGCCAGCAGCCCCCCCCCGCTAGACTCCACTAACTATGGCTACACCTTC
CDR3aa: CASSPPPLDSTNYGYTF

j_gene: TRBJ2-1
v_gene: TRBV27
abundance: .
d_gene: TRBD2
CDR3nt: TGTGCCAGCTGGGACCTGGGGAGGGGGCAGTTCTTC
CDR3aa: CASWDLGRGQFF

j_gene: TRBJ1-1
v_gene: TRBV27
abundance: few
d_gene: .
CDR3nt: TGTGCCAGCAGGGACTTCCTGAACACTGAAGCTTTCTTT
CDR3aa: CASRDFLNTEAFF

j_gene: TRBJ1-2
v_gene: TRBV30
abundance: .
d_gene: .
CDR3nt: TGTGCCTGGAGTCGTAACAGGGAGCGAGGTGGCTACACCTTC
CDR3aa: CAWSRNRERGGYTF

j_gene: TRBJ2-1
v_gene: TRBV5-1
abundance: .
d_gene: TRBD2
CDR3nt: TGCGCCAGCAGGTCCGGGACTATATCCAATGAGCAGTTCTTC
CDR3aa: CASRSGTISNEQFF

j_gene: TRBJ1-2
v_gene: TRBV6-1
abundance: .
d_gene: TRBD1
CDR3nt: TGTGCCAGCAGTGAAGCAAGGACAGGGGACTATGGCTACACCTTC
CDR3aa: CASSEARTGDYGYTF

j_gene: TRBJ2-3
v_gene: TRBV7-8
abundance: .
d_gene: .
CDR3nt: TGTGCCAGCAGCCCTTCCCGGGTAACAGATACGCAGTATTTT
CDR3aa: CASSPSRVTDTQYF

j_gene: TRBJ1-1
v_gene: TRBV5-8
abundance: .
d_gene: .
CDR3nt: TGTGCCAGCAGCTTCAGAGGGAACACTGAAGCTTTCTTT
CDR3aa: CASSFRGNTEAFF

j_gene: TRBJ2-2
v_gene: TRBV18
abundance: .
d_gene: TRBD2
CDR3nt: TGTGCCAGCTCACCTAGCGGGGGCGCGAACACCGGGGAGCTGTTTTTT
CDR3aa: CASSPSGGANTGELFF

j_gene: TRBJ2-1
v_gene: TRBV19
abundance: .
d_gene: .
CDR3nt: TGTGCCAGTAGTAAGACAGACAATGAGCAGTTCTTC
CDR3aa: CASSKTDNEQFF

j_gene: TRBJ1-2
v_gene: TRBV6-5
abundance: few
d_gene: .
CDR3nt: TGTGCCAGCCTAAAACAGGGACGGGAAGGCTACACCTTC
CDR3aa: CASLKQGREGYTF

j_gene: TRBJ1-5
v_gene: TRBV6-5
abundance: .
d_gene: .
CDR3nt: TGTGCCAGCAGTTACGGGACACCTCAGCCCCAGCATTTT
CDR3aa: CASSYGTPQPQHF

j_gene: TRBJ1-4
v_gene: TRBV11-2
abundance: .
d_gene: .
CDR3nt: TGTGCCAGCAGCTTAACCACAGCTACTAATGAAAAACTGTTTTTT
CDR3aa: CASSLTTATNEKLFF

j_gene: TRBJ1-2
v_gene: TRBV19
abundance: .
d_gene: .
CDR3nt: TGTGCCAGTAGTAGCGCTATAAACTATGGCTACACCTTC
CDR3aa: CASSSAINYGYTF

j_gene: TRBJ1-2
v_gene: TRBV5-1
abundance: .
d_gene: TRBD1
CDR3nt: TGCGCCAGCAGCCCGGGACAGGGCCATGGCTACACCTTC
CDR3aa: CASSPGQGHGYTF

j_gene: TRBJ1-1
v_gene: TRBV27
abundance: .
d_gene: .
CDR3nt: TGTGCCAGCAGTTTCAATAGCGGTGAAGCTTTCTTT
CDR3aa: CASSFNSGEAFF

j_gene: TRBJ1-6
v_gene: TRBV12-3/TRBV12-4
abundance: .
d_gene: .
CDR3nt: TGTGCCAGCACCAGGTATAATTCACCCCTCCACTTT
CDR3aa: CASTRYNSPLHF

j_gene: TRBJ1-1
v_gene: TRBV5-1
abundance: .
d_gene: .
CDR3nt: TGCGCCAGCAGCTTAATTGACAGAATAAACACTGAAGCTTTCTTT
CDR3aa: CASSLIDRINTEAFF

j_gene: TRBJ1-1
v_gene: TRBV18
abundance: .
d_gene: .
CDR3nt: TGTGCCAGCTCAGACTACGGTGAAAACACTGAAGCTTTCTTT
CDR3aa: CASSDYGENTEAFF

j_gene: TRBJ1-2
v_gene: TRBV5-1
abundance: .
d_gene: .
CDR3nt: TGCGCCAGCAGCTTGGACACGGGAGGCTATGGCTACACCTTC
CDR3aa: CASSLDTGGYGYTF

j_gene: TRBJ1-2
v_gene: TRBV30
abundance: .
d_gene: TRBD1
CDR3nt: TGTGCCTGGAGCGCGGGACAGTATGGCTACACCTTC
CDR3aa: CAWSAGQYGYTF

j_gene: TRBJ1-1
v_gene: TRBV5-1
abundance: .
d_gene: TRBD1
CDR3nt: TGCGCCAGCAGCTTACAGGGGCGGAACACTGAAGCTTTCTTT
CDR3aa: CASSLQGRNTEAFF

j_gene: TRBJ2-1
v_gene: TRBV29-1
abundance: .
d_gene: TRBD1
CDR3nt: TGCAGCGTTGACGGCCATAGAGACGGGACAGGGCTCCACAATGAGCAGTTCTTC
CDR3aa: CSVDGHRDGTGLHNEQFF

j_gene: TRBJ2-5
v_gene: TRBV30
abundance: .
d_gene: TRBD2
CDR3nt: TGTGCCCGCAGCGGGGGGGCAAAGACCCAGTACTTC
CDR3aa: CARSGGAKTQYF

j_gene: TRBJ1-4
v_gene: TRBV18
abundance: .
d_gene: .
CDR3nt: TGTGCCAGCTCACCAGGCGCGGGGTCTAATGAAAAACTGTTTTTT
CDR3aa: CASSPGAGSNEKLFF

j_gene: TRBJ1-1
v_gene: TRBV13
abundance: .
d_gene: .
CDR3nt: TGTGCCAGCAGCTTAACGGGTGACGGGACTGAAGCTTTCTTT
CDR3aa: CASSLTGDGTEAFF

j_gene: TRBJ2-7
v_gene: TRBV7-2
abundance: .
d_gene: .
CDR3nt: TGTGCCAGCAGCTTAGGATTCGGGATGGCCTCCTACGAGCAGTACTTC
CDR3aa: CASSLGFGMASYEQYF

j_gene: TRBJ2-5
v_gene: TRBV5-1
abundance: once
d_gene: TRBD1
CDR3nt: TGCGCCAGCAGCTTGGTGCAGGACAGGGAAGAGACCCAGTACTTC
CDR3aa: CASSLVQDREETQYF

j_gene: TRBJ1-2
v_gene: TRBV5-1
abundance: .
d_gene: TRBD1
CDR3nt: TGCGCCAGCAGCTTGGCAGGGGGCGCGGACTATGGCTACACCTTC
CDR3aa: CASSLAGGADYGYTF

j_gene: TRBJ2-7
v_gene: TRBV6-5
abundance: once
d_gene: TRBD1
CDR3nt: TGTGCCAGCAGGCCGGGACAGGGGGCCTACGAGCAGTACTTC
CDR3aa: CASRPGQGAYEQYF

j_gene: TRBJ2-1
v_gene: TRBV13
abundance: .
d_gene: TRBD1
CDR3nt: TGTGCCAGCAGCCGTGCAGGGGACAGGGGCTACAATGAGCAGTTCTTC
CDR3aa: CASSRAGDRGYNEQFF

j_gene: TRBJ2-2
v_gene: TRBV19
abundance: .
d_gene: TRBD2
CDR3nt: TGTGCCAGTAGTATAGCTGGCGGGAGAGGCCCCGGGGAGCTGTTTTTT
CDR3aa: CASSIAGGRGPGELFF

j_gene: TRBJ2-7
v_gene: TRBV3-1/TRBV3-2
abundance: .
d_gene: .
CDR3nt: TGTGCCAGCAGCCAAGGTGCCGGTTACGAGCAGTACTTC
CDR3aa: CASSQGAGYEQYF

j_gene: TRBJ1-1
v_gene: TRBV2
abundance: .
d_gene: TRBD1
CDR3nt: TGTGCCAGCAGTGCACAGGGGACGAACACTGAAGCTTTCTTT
CDR3aa: CASSAQGTNTEAFF

j_gene: TRBJ2-1
v_gene: TRBV14
abundance: .
d_gene: .
CDR3nt: TGTGCCAGCAGCCAACAAAACAGGCCGGTAGCTAATGAGCAGTTCTTC
CDR3aa: CASSQQNRPVANEQFF